The rows below give T cell receptor beta chains drawn from one sample of a study of lymphopenia after photon versus proton radiotherapy. Sequenced by immunoSEQ multiplex PCR; TCRdb stores in-frame clones only, minus some. The table has about 53,000 clones, around 80% seen once; the top ten hold roughly 29%. Sequenced here: peripheral blood, sampled from a patient treated with photon-based radiotherapy. The source of these receptors is a man in his fifties or sixties with gastric cancer. Both conserved end residues are part of each CDR3. The order of the fields is D gene, V gene, J gene, clone size, CDR3 protein, CDR3 DNA. A D gene is named only where the DNA matches it firmly. A clone size is listed for some rows: how often the clone was seen (once, few, many), or a class if it is expanded.

-	TRBV15	TRBJ2-2	once	CATSRDTGGGGELFF	TGTGCCACCAGCAGAGATACGGGCGGAGGCGGGGAGCTGTTTTTT
-	TRBV14	TRBJ2-7	-	CASSHSPTGRQNEQYF	TGTGCCAGCAGCCATAGCCCGACAGGGAGGCAGAACGAGCAGTACTTC
TRBD2	TRBV11-2	TRBJ2-5	-	CASSDTSGSQSETQYF	TGTGCCAGCAGCGACACTAGCGGGAGTCAGTCGGAGACCCAGTACTTC
-	TRBV7-9	TRBJ1-3	-	CASSVRTGFSGNTIYF	TGTGCCAGCAGCGTGCGTACAGGATTCTCTGGAAACACCATATATTTT
-	TRBV5-1	TRBJ2-2	-	CASSPNTEITGELFF	TGCGCCAGCAGCCCGAACACAGAAATCACCGGGGAGCTGTTTTTT
-	TRBV6-4	TRBJ2-2	-	CASSDSTGFSGELFF	TGTGCCAGCAGTGACTCCACAGGGTTCTCCGGGGAGCTGTTTTTT
-	TRBV16	TRBJ1-1	many	CASRPINTEAFF	TGTGCCAGCAGGCCTATTAACACTGAAGCTTTCTTT
TRBD2	TRBV15	TRBJ2-7	-	CATSRDRMTSGEQYF	TGTGCCACCAGCAGAGATCGAATGACTAGCGGTGAGCAGTACTTC
-	TRBV7-2	TRBJ1-5	-	CASSLASGNQPQHF	TGTGCCAGCAGCTTAGCGAGCGGCAATCAGCCCCAGCATTTT
-	TRBV19	TRBJ1-2	-	CASNPGDTSNYGYTF	TGTGCCAGTAATCCCGGGGACACTTCCAACTATGGCTACACCTTC
TRBD1	TRBV27	TRBJ1-1	once	CASSVSTGFEAFF	TGTGCCAGCAGTGTATCGACAGGGTTCGAAGCTTTCTTT
-	TRBV19	TRBJ2-7	-	CASSIYSQGPYEQYF	TGTGCCAGTAGTATTTATTCACAGGGTCCCTACGAGCAGTACTTC
TRBD2	TRBV18	TRBJ2-1	-	CASSPEGLAGNEQFF	TGTGCCAGCTCACCTGAGGGACTAGCGGGCAATGAGCAGTTCTTC
TRBD2	TRBV9	TRBJ2-3	-	CASSTPSGRITDTQYF	TGTGCCAGCAGCACACCTAGCGGGAGGATCACAGATACGCAGTATTTT
TRBD2	TRBV28	TRBJ2-3	-	CASSFPAGAGTDTQYF	TGTGCCAGCAGTTTCCCAGCGGGAGCGGGAACAGATACGCAGTATTTT
-	TRBV6-5	TRBJ1-2	-	CASSYGQTNYGYTF	TGTGCCAGCAGTTACGGGCAGACGAACTATGGCTACACCTTC
TRBD1	TRBV5-6	TRBJ1-1	-	CASSSQGAGTEAFF	TGTGCCAGCAGCTCACAGGGGGCTGGGACTGAAGCTTTCTTT
TRBD2	TRBV7-9	TRBJ2-7	-	CASSPTSGSLTYEQYF	TGTGCCAGCAGCCCGACTAGCGGGAGCCTAACCTACGAGCAGTACTTC
TRBD1	TRBV5-1	TRBJ2-1	-	CASSLGTGANEQFF	TGCGCCAGCAGCCTTGGGACAGGGGCAAATGAGCAGTTCTTC
-	TRBV5-6	TRBJ2-1	-	CASSLVPLGGRSNEQFF	TGTGCCAGCAGCTTGGTCCCTCTAGGAGGAAGGTCTAATGAGCAGTTCTTC
-	TRBV27	TRBJ2-7	-	CASSPVGVSYEQYF	TGTGCCAGCAGTCCGGTGGGGGTTTCCTACGAGCAGTACTTC
-	TRBV20-1	TRBJ2-3	-	CSARVVDTQYF	TGCAGTGCTAGAGTAGTAGATACGCAGTATTTT
-	TRBV5-5	TRBJ2-7	few	CASSWVGGPSLYEQYF	TGTGCCAGCAGCTGGGTTGGCGGTCCTTCCCTCTACGAGCAGTACTTC
-	TRBV5-6	TRBJ1-2	once	CASSLEGSRSYGYTF	TGTGCCAGCAGCTTGGAGGGTTCGCGGTCCTATGGCTACACCTTC
-	TRBV27	TRBJ1-1	-	CASSSTVGTEAFF	TGTGCCAGCAGTTCGACCGTGGGCACTGAAGCTTTCTTT
-	TRBV5-1	TRBJ1-2	-	CASSLKGAGYTF	TGCGCCAGCAGCTTGAAAGGGGCTGGCTACACCTTC
-	TRBV5-6	TRBJ1-1	-	CASSLARRDNTEAFF	TGTGCCAGCAGCTTGGCCAGGAGGGACAACACTGAAGCTTTCTTT
TRBD2	TRBV4-1	TRBJ2-7	-	CASSQRTHSGSEQYF	TGCGCCAGCAGCCAACGCACCCATAGCGGGAGCGAGCAGTACTTC
-	TRBV30	TRBJ2-4	few	CAWSVTGVLAKNIQYF	TGTGCCTGGAGTGTAACCGGGGTATTAGCCAAAAACATTCAGTACTTC
-	TRBV9	TRBJ2-7	-	CASSVGASGEQYF	TGTGCCAGCAGCGTAGGGGCAAGTGGAGAGCAGTACTTC
TRBD1	TRBV28	TRBJ1-3	few	CASSLIWDRGRNTIYF	TGTGCCAGCAGTTTAATTTGGGACAGGGGGAGGAACACCATATATTTT